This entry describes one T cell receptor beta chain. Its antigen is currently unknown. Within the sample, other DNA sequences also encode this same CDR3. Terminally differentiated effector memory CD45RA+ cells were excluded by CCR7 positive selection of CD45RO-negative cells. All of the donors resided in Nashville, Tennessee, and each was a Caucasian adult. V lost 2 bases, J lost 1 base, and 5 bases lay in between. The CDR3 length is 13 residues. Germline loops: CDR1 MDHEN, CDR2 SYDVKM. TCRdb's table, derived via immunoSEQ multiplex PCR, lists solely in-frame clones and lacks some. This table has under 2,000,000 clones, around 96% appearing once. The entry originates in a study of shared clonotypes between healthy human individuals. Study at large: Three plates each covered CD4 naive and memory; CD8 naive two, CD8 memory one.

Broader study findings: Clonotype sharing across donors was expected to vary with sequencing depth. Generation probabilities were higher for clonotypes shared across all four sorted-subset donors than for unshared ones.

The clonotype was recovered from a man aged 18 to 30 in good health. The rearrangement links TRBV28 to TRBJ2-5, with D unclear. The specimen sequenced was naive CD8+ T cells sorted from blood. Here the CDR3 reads CASSLGPQETQYF. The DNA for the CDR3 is TGTGCCAGCAGTTTAGGTCCCCAAGAGACCCAGTACTTC.